Shown below are 10 T cell receptor beta chains from a single sample sequenced in a study of T cells in Graves' hyperthyroidism and ophthalmopathy. Amplification of TCR beta CDR3 regions was performed using RNA transcripts as template. A set of HTBI primers served as the primers for a first-round RT-PCR of the TCR CDR3. TCRdb processed the multiplex PCR reads anew with MiXCR; each CDR3 protein has one entry. The data hold just under 750,000 distinct CDR3 sequences, with approximately 40% observed a single time. The sample was blood. These receptors all come from a woman aged 35 to 49 with Graves' hyperthyroidism.

This clonotype was seen a handful of times. This rearrangement joins TRBV10-2 to TRBJ2-2; TRBD1 matches 7 bases. CDR3 length: 16 amino acids. V dropped 6 bases and J dropped 3; count of bases not matched to a gene: 10. Germline values: CDR1 WSHSY, CDR2 SAAADI. Here the CDR3 DNA reads TGCGCCAGCAGCCAAGATACAGGGGTGTACACCGGGGAGCTGTTTTTT. As protein: CASSQDTGVYTGELFF.

As for this clonotype: One end of the junction does not line up with germline, which may come from a read error. This chain links TRBV5-1 with TRBJ1-1; the D gene is possibly TRBD1 (6 bases). The CDR3 length is 13 residues. Germline V gene data show CDR1 as SGHRS and CDR2 as YFSETQ. The CDR3 region has the DNA TGTGCCAGCAGGGAGGGGGTACTCGGTGAAGCTTTCTTT. As protein: CASREGVLGEAFF. Full variable domain (outside the CDR3, taken from reference TRBV5-1 and TRBJ1-1): KAGVTQTPRYLIKTRGQQVTLSCSPISGHRSVSWYQQTPGQGLQFLFEYFSETQRNKGNFPGRFSGRQFSNSRSEMNVSTLELGDSALYLCASREGVLGEAFFGQGTRLTVV.

The rearrangement joins TRBV7-2 to TRBJ1-5; no definite D call. The CDR3 is 13 amino acids. Germline lookup yields CDR1 SGHTA and CDR2 FQGNSA. Trimming left V 6 bases short and J 5 bases short, with 11 bases between. In DNA, the CDR3 is TGTGCCAGCAGTGCCGACACGTATCAGCCCCAGCATTTT. The encoded protein is CASSADTYQPQHF.

This clonotype was seen many times. The chain carries TRBV10-3 and TRBJ1-1, with unresolved D. Germline-derived CDR1 and CDR2 are ENHRY and SYGVKD. With 2 bases removed from V and 1 base from J, the gap between germline ends came to 8 bases. The length of the CDR3 is 14 residues. This CDR3 reads CAISEGVANTEAFF. DNA of the CDR3: TGTGCCATCAGTGAGGGGGTTGCGAACACTGAAGCTTTCTTT.

This clonotype was recorded once. The chain carries TRBV6-5 and TRBJ1-1, with D perhaps TRBD1 (5 bases). Germline assignment: CDR1 MNHEY and CDR2 SVGAGI. This CDR3 comprises 14 residues. Trimming removed 2 bases from V and 7 bases from J, with 14 bases in between. CDR3 in DNA: TGTGCCAGCAGTTACGCCAGGGAGATTGATGAAGCTTTCTTT. This codes for CASSYAREIDEAFF.

This chain uses TRBV2 with TRBJ2-7, with 8 bases that match TRBD2. Germline CDR1 reads SNHLY; CDR2 reads FYNNEI. V shed 7 bases, J shed 5 bases, and the junction held 7 bases outside the gene matches. This CDR3 contains 13 residues. The CDR3 sequence is CASIGAGENEQYF. Here the CDR3 DNA reads TGTGCCAGCATCGGAGCGGGAGAAAACGAGCAGTACTTC.

The chain uses TRBV7-2 and TRBJ1-2; D perhaps matches TRBD1 (5 bases). The CDR3 has 16 residues. Germline-derived CDR1 and CDR2 are SGHTA and FQGNSA. Between the trimmed V and J ends, which lost 1 base and 5 bases, there was a span of 17 bases. CDR3 in amino acids: CASSLDMGRVGYGYTF. The CDR3 region has the DNA TGTGCCAGCAGCTTAGATATGGGCAGGGTGGGGTATGGCTACACCTTC.

The V call is TRBV7-2, the J call TRBJ1-4; no clear D. CDR1 and CDR2 from the germline V gene are SGHTA and FQGNSA. There are 18 residues in the CDR3. V gave up 5 bases and J gave up 0 bases, with 19 bases separating them. Written as DNA, the CDR3 is TGTGCCAGCAGCCAAGATTCGACACCCTCTGCAACTAATGAAAAACTGTTTTTT. The encoded protein is CASSQDSTPSATNEKLFF.

This clonotype has a handful of counts. The rearrangement links TRBV19 to TRBJ2-6; D call uncertain. Between the trimmed V and J ends, which lost 1 base and 8 bases, there was a span of 6 bases. Germline V CDR1 and CDR2: LNHDA, SQIVND (reference sequence). This CDR3 has 13 amino acids. CDR3 DNA sequence: TGTGCCAGTAGTATAGGAGGTCCCAACGTCCTGACTTTC. Translated: CASSIGGPNVLTF.

This clonotype was observed a handful of times. The chain is built from TRBV29-1 and TRBJ1-1; TRBD1 might be the D (6 bases). The CDR3 contains 14 residues. Germline CDR1 reads SQVTM; CDR2 reads ANQGSEA. V was pared by 6 bases and J by 0 bases, with 14 bases between. The CDR3 region has the DNA TGCAGCGTCGGGGGGGGGGCCCTGAACACTGAAGCTTTCTTT. Amino acid sequence: CSVGGGALNTEAFF.